This TCR beta chain was captured in a study of cytomegalovirus exposure and HLA in healthy donors. Whole-study findings and limits: Altogether, about 160 TCR beta chains were recorded as cytomegalovirus-associated. Per a prior analysis, the majority of TCR beta V segments were productive roughly 90% or roughly 30% of the time. Later analysis demonstrated an association between a missense DCLRE1C variant and TCR beta V- and J-gene trimming.

About this clone itself: Antigen unknown.

The PCR was carried out with 60 Vbeta primers and 13 Jbeta primers. In the source study's methods: A follow-up analysis tallied tens of millions of unique TCR beta chains, 9 million to 11 million shared. Produced via immunoSEQ multiplex PCR; TCRdb's table is partial and in-frame only. The V and J calls and the clone size are those of that table, but D and trimming were determined from the DNA. The data show about 110,000 clones, roughly 73% seen once. Germline-derived CDR1 and CDR2 are MNHNY and SVGAGI (reference sequence). This CDR3 contains 15 residues. With 0 bases removed from V and 4 bases from J, the gap between germline ends came to 13 bases.

The receptor comes from a man between 35 and 55 years old in good health and CMV-seronegative. The rearrangement joins TRBV6-6 to TRBJ2-7; no firm D call. The specimen sequenced was PBMCs. CDR3 loop: CASSYSGPEGYEQYF. DNA of the CDR3: TGTGCCAGCAGTTACTCTGGGCCAGAAGGATACGAGCAGTACTTC.